The next 19 T cell receptor beta chains were all read from a single sample in a study of T cells after yellow fever vaccination. Using its own MiXCR run on the 5' RACE reads, TCRdb lists one record per CDR3 protein. The data hold about 340,000 distinct CDR3 sequences, with about an eighth observed a single time. The sample was CD4+ T cells sorted from PBMCs, taken 15 days after the yellow fever booster vaccination. The receptors come from a man aged 18 to 35 who received the YFV17D yellow fever vaccine.

The CDR3 spells CASSYGGGRLETQYF. CDR3 DNA sequence: TGTGCCAGCAGTTACGGGGGGGGCCGGTTGGAGACCCAGTACTTC. V gene TRBV6-5 combines with J gene TRBJ2-5; TRBD2 is a possible D gene (7 bases). Trimming removed 2 bases from V and 5 bases from J, with 15 bases in between. The CDR3 has 15 amino acids. Germline V gene data show CDR1 as MNHEY and CDR2 as SVGAGI.

This clonotype was detected a few times. The gene calls are TRBV18 and TRBJ2-5, with 9 bases aligning to TRBD2. This CDR3 has 15 residues. CDR1 KGHSH and CDR2 LQKENI come from the germline V gene. V was clipped by 1 base and J by 4 bases; unmatched bases: 4. The CDR3 region is CASSPQLAGRETQYF. The DNA of the CDR3 is TGTGCCAGCTCACCACAGCTAGCGGGGAGAGAGACCCAGTACTTC.

A few counts support this clonotype. V and J are TRBV4-3 and TRBJ1-1; no clear D. This CDR3 spans 14 amino acids. V lost 1 base to trimming and J lost 1 base, with 7 bases between them. Germline CDR1 reads LGHNA; CDR2 reads YSLEER. The CDR3 sequence is CASSQVYRNTEAFF. CDR3 sequence (DNA): TGCGCCAGCAGCCAAGTGTACAGGAACACTGAAGCTTTCTTT.

The V call is TRBV29-1, the J call TRBJ2-3; 13 positions agree with TRBD2. The CDR3 loop spans 15 amino acids. Germline lookup yields CDR1 SQVTM and CDR2 ANQGSEA. V was pared by 8 bases and J by 5 bases, with 10 bases of the junction left unmatched. The CDR3 coding sequence is TGCAGCTCCCTTCGGACTAGCGGGGGTGGAGATACGCAGTATTTT. Amino acids: CSSLRTSGGGDTQYF.

The V and J genes are TRBV12-3 or TRBV12-4 and TRBJ2-7; D perhaps matches TRBD1 (5 bases). The V and J ends lost 2 bases and 1 base respectively, with 9 bases between them. CDR3 length: 14 residues. The CDR3 loop is CASSLQGISYEQYF. CDR3 DNA sequence: TGTGCCAGCAGTTTACAGGGTATATCCTACGAGCAGTACTTC.

This chain joins TRBV5-1 and TRBJ1-3, with a tentative D call TRBD1 (5 bases). V lost 5 bases to trimming and J lost 1 base, with 10 bases between them. Germline V gene sequence: CDR1 SGHRS, CDR2 YFSETQ. CDR3 length: 14 amino acids. The CDR3 DNA follows: TGCGCCAGCAGTAAACAGGTTTCTGGAAACACCATATATTTT. Amino acid sequence: CASSKQVSGNTIYF.

This chain uses TRBV7-9 with TRBJ2-1, with D unclear. There are 11 residues in the CDR3. Per the germline V gene, CDR1 is SEHNR and CDR2 is FQNEAQ (reference sequence). Trimming stripped 1 base from V and 15 bases from J, with 10 bases between. CDR3 region: CASSLDDLGFF. CDR3 nucleotide sequence: TGTGCCAGCAGCTTAGATGACCTGGGGTTCTTC.

This clonotype appeared a few times. The rearrangement uses TRBV2 and TRBJ1-1; the D gene is possibly TRBD1 (5 bases). The V and J ends lost 10 bases and 6 bases respectively, with 12 bases between them. This CDR3 has 11 amino acids. Germline lookup yields CDR1 SNHLY and CDR2 FYNNEI. CDR3 nucleotide sequence: TGTGCCACCTATGGGGGGGCTGAAGCTTTCTTT. Encoded protein: CATYGGAEAFF.

The CDR3 DNA reads as TGCGCCAGCAGCTTAGGTGCTGCCAACGTCCTGACTTTC. This translates into CASSLGAANVLTF. The chain carries TRBV5-1 and TRBJ2-6; D is unresolved. Germline CDR1 reads SGHRS; CDR2 reads YFSETQ. The CDR3 runs to 13 residues. V gave up 2 bases and J gave up 7 bases, with 7 bases separating them.

The genes are TRBV30 and TRBJ2-2; D not certain. Germline CDR1 GTSNPN, CDR2 SVGIG (reference sequence). The V end lost 3 bases, the J end lost 0 bases, and 8 bases lay between the germline ends. The CDR3 runs 14 residues. The CDR3 loop is CAWSSNANTGELFF. CDR3 DNA sequence: TGTGCCTGGAGCAGCAACGCGAACACCGGGGAGCTGTTTTTT.

This clonotype occurred a few times. The J gene is TRBJ2-3, the V gene TRBV29-1; 9 bases agree with TRBD1. Looked up from germline, CDR1 is SQVTM and CDR2 is ANQGSEA. V was pared by 6 bases and J by 0 bases, with 4 bases of the junction left unmatched. The CDR3 totals 14 residues. The CDR3 DNA reads TGCAGCGTGGGGACAGGGACTAGCACAGATACGCAGTATTTT. This codes for CSVGTGTSTDTQYF.

Here the CDR3 DNA reads TGTGCCAGCAGTTTACCCGGATTAGCCAAAAACATTCAGTACTTC. Its protein product is CASSLPGLAKNIQYF. The rearrangement links TRBV28 to TRBJ2-4; D gene ambiguous. V gave up 2 bases and J gave up 0 bases, with 8 bases separating them. This CDR3 is built from 15 residues. Germline-derived CDR1 and CDR2 are MDHEN and SYDVKM.

The genes are TRBV10-3 and TRBJ2-7; 10 bases match TRBD1. Germline values: CDR1 ENHRY, CDR2 SYGVKD. The CDR3 loop spans 13 amino acids. Germline trimming cut 11 bases from V and 3 bases from J; bases unmatched to any gene: 7. CDR3 coding DNA: TGTGCCGCTAGCCGGGACAGGGGCTACGAGCAGTACTTC. Protein: CAASRDRGYEQYF.

The V call is TRBV9, the J call TRBJ2-4; the D gene could be TRBD1 or TRBD2 (6 bases each). V lost 3 bases to trimming and J lost 13 bases, with 26 bases between them. CDR3 size: 16 residues. Germline V CDR1 and CDR2: SGDLS, YYNGEE. CDR3 loop: CASSERGAAPIFSQYF. DNA for the CDR3: TGTGCCAGCAGCGAGAGGGGGGCAGCGCCGATTTTTAGCCAGTACTTC.

There are a few counts of this clonotype. The V and J genes are TRBV11-2 and TRBJ2-1; 14 nucleotides line up with TRBD2. Trimming cost V 1 base and J 8 bases; bases outside gene matches: 4. The CDR3 is made up of 16 amino acids. In germline, CDR1 is SGHAT, CDR2 FQNNGV. The CDR3 DNA reads TGTGCCAGCAGCTTAGCCGGGACTAGCGGGGGCTATGAGCAGTTCTTC. Translated, it gives CASSLAGTSGGYEQFF.

To note about this clonotype: A read error may explain this, as a much larger clone is one base away. V is TRBV7-2 and J is TRBJ2-2, with D unresolved. Germline loops: CDR1 SGHTA, CDR2 FQGNSA. V was trimmed by 5 bases and J by 3 bases, leaving 4 bases between them. The CDR3 runs to 12 residues. The CDR3 is CASSQYTGELFF. CDR3 nucleotide sequence: TGTGCCAGCAGCCAATACACCGGGGAGCTGTTTTTT.

The chain combines TRBV10-3 with TRBJ1-5; D is ambiguous. V was shortened by 3 bases and J by 1 base, with 10 bases between the two germline ends. The length of the CDR3 is 15 residues. Germline V gives CDR1 ENHRY, CDR2 SYGVKD. This CDR3 is CAISENRLSNQPQHF. CDR3 nucleotides: TGTGCCATCAGTGAAAACAGATTAAGCAATCAGCCCCAGCATTTT.

CDR3 in amino acids: CASSPNDRGYYSYEQYV. The CDR3 nucleotides are TGTGCCAGCAGCCCCAACGACAGAGGGTATTACTCCTACGAGCAGTACGTC. This sequence joins TRBV7-2 and TRBJ2-7, with D perhaps TRBD1 or TRBD2 (5 bases each). V dropped 5 bases and J dropped 0 bases, with 20 bases sitting between them. In germline, CDR1 is SGHTA, CDR2 FQGNSA. The CDR3 extends over 17 amino acids.

V is TRBV5-1 and J is TRBJ1-6; 7 positions match TRBD1. Germline assignment: CDR1 SGHRS and CDR2 YFSETQ. CDR3 size: 16 residues. The V segment lost 3 bases and the J segment 2 bases; nucleotides outside the gene matches: 5. CDR3 DNA: TGCGCCAGCAGCTGGAACAGGGGTACCTATAATTCACCCCTCCACTTT. This encodes CASSWNRGTYNSPLHF. Full variable domain (missing parts from reference TRBV5-1 and TRBJ1-6): KAGVTQTPRYLIKTRGQQVTLSCSPISGHRSVSWYQQTPGQGLQFLFEYFSETQRNKGNFPGRFSGRQFSNSRSEMNVSTLELGDSALYLCASSWNRGTYNSPLHFGNGTRLTVT.